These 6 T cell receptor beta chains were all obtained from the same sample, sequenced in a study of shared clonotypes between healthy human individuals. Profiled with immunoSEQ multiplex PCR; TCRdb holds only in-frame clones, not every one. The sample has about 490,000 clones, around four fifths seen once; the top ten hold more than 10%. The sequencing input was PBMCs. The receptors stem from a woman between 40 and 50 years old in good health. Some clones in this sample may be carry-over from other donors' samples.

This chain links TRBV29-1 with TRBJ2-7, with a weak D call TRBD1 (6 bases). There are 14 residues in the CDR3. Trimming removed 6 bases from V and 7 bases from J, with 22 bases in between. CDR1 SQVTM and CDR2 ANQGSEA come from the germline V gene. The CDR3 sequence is CSVRAGQGREEQYF. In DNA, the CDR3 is TGCAGCGTGAGGGCGGGCCAGGGGCGCGAAGAGCAGTACTTC.

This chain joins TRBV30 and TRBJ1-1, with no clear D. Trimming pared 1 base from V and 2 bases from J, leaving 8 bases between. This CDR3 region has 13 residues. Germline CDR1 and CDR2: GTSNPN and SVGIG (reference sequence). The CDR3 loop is CAWSGHTNTEAFF. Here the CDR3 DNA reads TGTGCCTGGAGTGGACATACCAACACTGAAGCTTTCTTT.

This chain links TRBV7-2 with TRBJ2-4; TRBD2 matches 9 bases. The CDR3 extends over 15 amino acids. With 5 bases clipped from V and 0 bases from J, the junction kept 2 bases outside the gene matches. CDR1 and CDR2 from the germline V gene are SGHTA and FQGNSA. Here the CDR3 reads CASSRLAEAKNIQYF. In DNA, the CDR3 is TGTGCCAGCAGCCGACTAGCGGAAGCCAAAAACATTCAGTACTTC.

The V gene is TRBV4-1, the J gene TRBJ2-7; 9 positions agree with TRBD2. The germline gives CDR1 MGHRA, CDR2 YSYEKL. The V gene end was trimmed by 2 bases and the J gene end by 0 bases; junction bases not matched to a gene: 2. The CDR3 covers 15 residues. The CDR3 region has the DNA TGCGCCAGCAGCCAACGGCGGGGGGGCTCCTACGAGCAGTACTTC. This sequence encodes CASSQRRGGSYEQYF.

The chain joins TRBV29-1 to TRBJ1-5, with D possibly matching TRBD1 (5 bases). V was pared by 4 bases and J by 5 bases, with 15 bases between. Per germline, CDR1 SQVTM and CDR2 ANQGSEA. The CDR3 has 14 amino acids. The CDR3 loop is CSVAASRGHQPQHF. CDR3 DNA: TGCAGCGTTGCAGCATCTAGGGGTCATCAGCCCCAGCATTTT.

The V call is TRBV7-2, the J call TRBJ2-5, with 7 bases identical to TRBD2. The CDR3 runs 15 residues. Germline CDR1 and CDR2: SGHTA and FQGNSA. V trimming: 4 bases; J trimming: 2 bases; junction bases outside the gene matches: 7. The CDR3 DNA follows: TGTGCCAGCAGCTACCCCCCTAGCGGACAAGAGACCCAGTACTTC. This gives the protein CASSYPPSGQETQYF.